The clone carrying this TCR beta chain was detected only a few times. The V gene lost 6 bases and the J gene lost 4 bases, with 21 bases spanning the gap. The CDR3 spans 16 residues. MiXCR, applied by TCRdb to the RT-PCR reads, yields one record per CDR3 protein. Altogether about 680,000 distinct CDR3 sequences are present, 14% being singletons, with the ten largest covering 3.6%. The chain employs TRBV12-3 or TRBV12-4 and TRBJ1-1, with a tentative D call TRBD1 (5 bases). Material: memory CD4+ T cells from blood. This clonotype was sampled from a female donor in good health, serving as a healthy control. This CDR3 is CASSLPGGEGGTEAFF. CDR3 in DNA: TGTGCCAGCAGCCTCCCGGGAGGGGAGGGCGGCACTGAAGCTTTCTTT.